This T cell receptor (beta chain) was retrieved from a study of blood T cell repertoires in COVID-19. The overall study: Samples of COVID-19 (acute and convalescent) were obtained from the United States, Italy and Spain. PBMCs, B-cell-depleted T cells, or T cells provided the cDNA or gDNA that made up the material.

This CDR3 comprises 18 residues. V lost 5 bases, J lost 4 bases, and 16 bases stayed unmatched. Germline V CDR1 and CDR2: MNHNY, SVGAGI (reference sequence). In the study's own analysis: How many nucleated cells were present was estimated from reference gene primer amplification. Libraries were prepared by immunoSEQ multiplex PCR; TCRdb keeps only in-frame clonotypes and omits some of them. The V and J calls and clone size come from that table; D and trimming were worked out from the DNA. The table lists about 150,000 clones, 75% to 85% of them singletons. Sequencing input: peripheral blood. This TCR came from a man aged 60-69 years with acute or convalescent COVID-19. This chain connects TRBV6-6 to TRBJ2-7, with 11 bases fitting TRBD2. CDR3 nucleotide sequence: TGTGCCAGCAGTCGGCTGGGGACTAGCGGAGCCGAAAAATACGAGCAGTACTTC. It is translated as CASSRLGTSGAEKYEQYF.